The clone carrying this T cell receptor (beta chain) has only one observation. The repertoire was sequenced with immunoSEQ multiplex PCR; TCRdb's copy has only in-frame clones and lacks some. Of around 200,000 clones in the sample, 86% were seen once. Researchers sorted participants into cohorts using their self-reported clinical history. The sample is drawn from a study of blood T cell repertoires in COVID-19. Germline lookup yields CDR1 MNHEY and CDR2 SMNVEV (reference sequence). This CDR3 is built from 14 residues. Trimming took off 6 bases at V and 7 bases at J, with 16 bases between the two ends.

The specimen was PBMCs or T cells enriched from blood (not recorded which). The chain links TRBV27 to TRBJ1-5; D perhaps matches TRBD1 (5 bases). The source of this sequence is a middle-aged woman with acute COVID-19. The chain's CDR3 is CASSKGQNGQPQHF. DNA of the CDR3: TGTGCCAGCAGCAAGGGGCAGAATGGGCAGCCCCAGCATTTT.